The sequence of this TCR beta chain was determined in a study of cytomegalovirus exposure and HLA in healthy donors. Points from the study as a whole: Sequencing likely produced, as an artifact, a cluster of highly shared sequence variants.

The J segment lost 6 bases and the V segment lost 2 bases, leaving 2 bases of the junction unmatched. CDR1 is SGHDT, CDR2 YYEEEE, per germline. The CDR3 contains 12 residues. PCR involved 60 Vbeta and 13 Jbeta primers. Libraries were prepared by immunoSEQ multiplex PCR; TCRdb keeps only in-frame clonotypes and omits some of them. This listing includes 100,000 to 150,000 clones. A note on this clone: Its antigen is undetermined.

The V and J genes are TRBV5-6 and TRBJ2-7, with TRBD2 matching over 7 bases. The sample was PBMCs. The sequence was obtained from a woman aged 35 to 49 in good health and CMV-seropositive. CDR3: CASSFSGGEQYF. The DNA of the CDR3 is TGTGCCAGCAGCTTTTCGGGGGGCGAGCAGTACTTC.